This T cell receptor (beta chain) originates from a study of shared clonotypes between healthy human individuals. Germline-derived CDR1 and CDR2 are SGHTA and FQGNSA. The CDR3 consists of 12 residues. The V and J ends lost 4 bases and 13 bases respectively, with 13 bases between them. Points on this clone: The antigen is not known.

Produced via immunoSEQ multiplex PCR; TCRdb's table is partial and in-frame only. The data contain about 1,500,000 clones, 95% to 97% of them seen just once; the ten biggest clones take up roughly 1.2%. Study conclusions and caveats: Larger estimated richness was generally seen in naive subsets than in memory subsets.

Material: naive CD4+ T cells sorted from blood. Subset noted: CD45RA+ positively selected. The chain is built from TRBV7-2 and TRBJ2-2; perhaps TRBD1 as D (6 bases). The clonotype comes from a man under 40 in good health. The CDR3 protein is CASSWSVRGLFF. For the CDR3, the DNA is TGTGCCAGCAGCTGGTCTGTCAGGGGGCTGTTTTTT.